This T cell receptor delta chain is drawn from a study of Vδ1+ human thymocytes. Study-level findings and limits: Unexpected Vdelta2 sequences could cause misinterpretation of bulk repertoire data. About 20% of thymic delta-chain sequences were Vdelta2, with few Vdelta3, unlike blood Vdelta1+ controls. Thymic TRG and TRD repertoires appeared highly polyclonal.

The template was reverse-transcribed extracted RNA. The CDR3 regions were amplified by multiplex PCR from V-gene primers to a constant-region primer. TCRdb called clones anew from the multiplex PCR reads with CATT. The table lists 23,000 or so delta-chain clones, around 32% of them singletons. In its sample, this clone was seen many times. Its antigen remains unidentified. The CDR3 covers 18 residues. Germline loops: CDR1 TSWWSYY, CDR2 QGS. V gave up 3 bases and J gave up 0 bases; unmatched junction bases: 12. Between roughly 96% and 99.6% of sorted thymocytes were Vdelta1+. The receptor comes from a boy less than two years old who had congenital heart surgery. The rearrangement uses TRDV1 and TRDJ1; 8 nucleotides match TRDD3. The sample consisted of Vdelta1+ gamma-delta thymocytes from the thymus. The subset here: FACS-sorted CD3+ TCRalphabeta- TCRVdelta1+ TCRVdelta2- thymocytes. The CDR3 loop is CALGDLWGYLKYTDKLIF. The CDR3 DNA reads TGTGCTCTTGGGGATCTTTGGGGATACCTAAAGTACACCGATAAACTCATCTTT.